These T cell receptor beta chains were read from a single sample in a study of vaccination effects on CD4 cells after COVID-19. The protocol was immunoSEQ multiplex PCR, while the TCRdb copy is restricted to in-frame clones and leaves out a portion. This table holds approximately 61,000 clones, about 81% found once. These receptors lack a known antigen. The material was CD4+ T cells from PBMCs cultured without peptide, obtained after COVID-19 vaccination. The receptor source for this set is a human donor who received a COVID-19 vaccine. Both conserved end residues are part of each CDR3. A D gene is named only where the DNA matches it firmly. Clone size is stated in some rows and not others, as once, few, many or a class when expanded.

V gene: TRBV3-1/TRBV3-2
clone size: few
D gene: NA
J gene: TRBJ2-6
CDR3 DNA: TGTGCCAGCAGCCAAAACATGTTAGGGGCCAACGTCCTGACTTTC
CDR3 protein: CASSQNMLGANVLTF

V gene: TRBV4-2
clone size: NA
D gene: TRBD2
J gene: TRBJ2-3
CDR3 DNA: TGTGCCAGCAGCCCCCCTCTGGCGGGAGCAGATACGCAGTATTTT
CDR3 protein: CASSPPLAGADTQYF

V gene: TRBV3-1/TRBV3-2
clone size: NA
D gene: NA
J gene: TRBJ1-1
CDR3 DNA: TGTGCCAGCAGCCAAGACTTGTTCTCCCGGGACACTGAAGCTTTCTTT
CDR3 protein: CASSQDLFSRDTEAFF

V gene: TRBV19
clone size: NA
D gene: NA
J gene: TRBJ2-3
CDR3 DNA: TGTGCCAGTAGTAACGCGGGCCTCACAGATACGCAGTATTTT
CDR3 protein: CASSNAGLTDTQYF

V gene: TRBV7-2
clone size: NA
D gene: NA
J gene: TRBJ2-7
CDR3 DNA: TGTGCCAGCAGCCAAGTTACAGGGAGCCACGAGCAGTACTTC
CDR3 protein: CASSQVTGSHEQYF

V gene: TRBV28
clone size: few
D gene: NA
J gene: TRBJ1-6
CDR3 DNA: TGTGCCAGCAGCCTCGCTTCCTTTAGTGCTAATTCACCCCTCCACTTT
CDR3 protein: CASSLASFSANSPLHF

V gene: TRBV28
clone size: NA
D gene: NA
J gene: TRBJ2-1
CDR3 DNA: TGTGCCAGCAGGGGGTTCGGTTCTAGGTCGTACAATGAGCAGTTCTTC
CDR3 protein: CASRGFGSRSYNEQFF

V gene: TRBV19
clone size: NA
D gene: NA
J gene: TRBJ1-5
CDR3 DNA: TGTGCCAGTTCAGGGCTCCATCAGCCCCAGCATTTT
CDR3 protein: CASSGLHQPQHF

V gene: TRBV18
clone size: NA
D gene: NA
J gene: TRBJ1-6
CDR3 DNA: TGTGCCAGCTCACCATCGGAGAGACCGGGAAATTCACCCCTCCACTTT
CDR3 protein: CASSPSERPGNSPLHF

V gene: TRBV7-3
clone size: few
D gene: NA
J gene: TRBJ1-3
CDR3 DNA: TGTGCCAGCAGCTTAAAATCTGGAAACACCATATATTTT
CDR3 protein: CASSLKSGNTIYF

V gene: TRBV28
clone size: NA
D gene: TRBD1
J gene: TRBJ2-7
CDR3 DNA: TGTGCCAGCGGCCGGACAGGGGGCTTCGAGCAGTACTTC
CDR3 protein: CASGRTGGFEQYF

V gene: TRBV5-1
clone size: NA
D gene: NA
J gene: TRBJ1-1
CDR3 DNA: TGCGCCAGCAGCCCCCCACCGGGACAAGGCACTGAAGCTTTCTTT
CDR3 protein: CASSPPPGQGTEAFF

V gene: TRBV28
clone size: few
D gene: NA
J gene: TRBJ1-2
CDR3 DNA: TGTGCCAGCAGTTCAGGGATGAACTATGGCTACACCTTC
CDR3 protein: CASSSGMNYGYTF

V gene: TRBV7-6
clone size: NA
D gene: TRBD2
J gene: TRBJ2-1
CDR3 DNA: TGTGCCAGCAGCTTAGGGAGACCAGCGGGAGACTACAATGAGCAGTTCTTC
CDR3 protein: CASSLGRPAGDYNEQFF

V gene: TRBV7-8
clone size: NA
D gene: NA
J gene: TRBJ2-6
CDR3 DNA: TGTGCCAGCAGCTCGAGAATCGGGGCCAACGTCCTGACTTTC
CDR3 protein: CASSSRIGANVLTF

V gene: TRBV16
clone size: once
D gene: TRBD2
J gene: TRBJ2-3
CDR3 DNA: TGTGCCAGCAGCCAATACGGGGGGACAGATACGCAGTATTTT
CDR3 protein: CASSQYGGTDTQYF

V gene: TRBV7-2
clone size: NA
D gene: NA
J gene: TRBJ1-1
CDR3 DNA: TGTGCCAGCCTTACTTTGGGGATTACTGAAGCTTTCTTT
CDR3 protein: CASLTLGITEAFF

V gene: TRBV14
clone size: few
D gene: TRBD1
J gene: TRBJ2-7
CDR3 DNA: TGTGCCAGCAGCCCGATCCCGGGGACAGGGGTCTACGAGCAGTACTTC
CDR3 protein: CASSPIPGTGVYEQYF

V gene: TRBV19
clone size: NA
D gene: NA
J gene: TRBJ1-2
CDR3 DNA: TGTGCCAGTAGTATAGCCCGGACCTCAGGCTATGGCTACACCTTC
CDR3 protein: CASSIARTSGYGYTF

V gene: TRBV5-4
clone size: few
D gene: NA
J gene: TRBJ1-2
CDR3 DNA: TGTGCCAGCAGCTCGGACAGCTCAGGCTACACCTTC
CDR3 protein: CASSSDSSGYTF

V gene: TRBV30
clone size: NA
D gene: TRBD2
J gene: TRBJ2-5
CDR3 DNA: TGTGCCTGGAGTGCAGGACTAGCGGGAGAGACCCAGTACTTC
CDR3 protein: CAWSAGLAGETQYF

V gene: TRBV25-1
clone size: NA
D gene: NA
J gene: TRBJ1-1
CDR3 DNA: TGTGCCAGCAGCGAAGCTGGCGGGAGGGAAGCTTTCTTT
CDR3 protein: CASSEAGGREAFF

V gene: TRBV5-5
clone size: NA
D gene: NA
J gene: TRBJ1-6
CDR3 DNA: TGTGCCAGCAGCTTGGGACAGATTAATTCACCCCTCCACTTT
CDR3 protein: CASSLGQINSPLHF

V gene: TRBV2
clone size: few
D gene: NA
J gene: TRBJ1-1
CDR3 DNA: TGTGCCAGCCGAACCGTGAACACTGAAGCTTTCTTT
CDR3 protein: CASRTVNTEAFF

V gene: TRBV7-8
clone size: NA
D gene: TRBD1
J gene: TRBJ2-7
CDR3 DNA: TGTGCCAGCAGCTTAGCGTCGGGACAGGGAGCCGAGCAGTACTTC
CDR3 protein: CASSLASGQGAEQYF

V gene: TRBV25-1
clone size: once
D gene: NA
J gene: TRBJ1-4
CDR3 DNA: TGTGCCAGCAGTGAACAGGGGCTTAATGAAAAACTGTTTTTT
CDR3 protein: CASSEQGLNEKLFF

V gene: TRBV11-3
clone size: NA
D gene: NA
J gene: TRBJ1-5
CDR3 DNA: TGTGCCAGCAGCTTAGATCAACGGCAGGGAAGAGATCAGCCCCAGCATTTT
CDR3 protein: CASSLDQRQGRDQPQHF

V gene: TRBV6-1
clone size: NA
D gene: NA
J gene: TRBJ1-1
CDR3 DNA: TGTGCCAGCAGTGTGAGGGGGGAAAACAGGGCCACTGAAGCTTTCTTT
CDR3 protein: CASSVRGENRATEAFF

V gene: TRBV7-9
clone size: NA
D gene: TRBD1
J gene: TRBJ2-5
CDR3 DNA: TGTGCCAGCAGCTTAGGAACAGGGGAAGAGACCCAGTACTTC
CDR3 protein: CASSLGTGEETQYF

V gene: TRBV13
clone size: NA
D gene: NA
J gene: TRBJ1-4
CDR3 DNA: TGTGCCAGCAGCTTAGGCCCGGGGGCGCACGAAAAACTGTTTTTT
CDR3 protein: CASSLGPGAHEKLFF

V gene: TRBV9
clone size: NA
D gene: NA
J gene: TRBJ2-1
CDR3 DNA: TGTGCCAGCAGCGTAAGGAATGAGCAGTTCTTC
CDR3 protein: CASSVRNEQFF

V gene: TRBV5-1
clone size: NA
D gene: NA
J gene: TRBJ2-2
CDR3 DNA: TGCGCCAGCAGCTTGGGCAGGAACCCCGGGGAGCTGTTTTTT
CDR3 protein: CASSLGRNPGELFF

V gene: TRBV7-3
clone size: NA
D gene: NA
J gene: TRBJ1-1
CDR3 DNA: TGTGCCAGCAGCTATACGTCGAACACTGAAGCTTTCTTT
CDR3 protein: CASSYTSNTEAFF

V gene: TRBV2
clone size: NA
D gene: NA
J gene: TRBJ2-3
CDR3 DNA: TGTGCCAGCAGTTGGACCTCCCCAAGCACAGATACGCAGTATTTT
CDR3 protein: CASSWTSPSTDTQYF

V gene: TRBV5-5
clone size: NA
D gene: NA
J gene: TRBJ1-5
CDR3 DNA: TGTGCCAGCAGCCCTGACAGTGGCAATCAGCCCCAGCATTTT
CDR3 protein: CASSPDSGNQPQHF

V gene: TRBV5-1
clone size: NA
D gene: TRBD1
J gene: TRBJ2-5
CDR3 DNA: TGCGCCAGCAGCCCGGGACAGCAAGAGACCCAGTACTTC
CDR3 protein: CASSPGQQETQYF

V gene: TRBV2
clone size: NA
D gene: NA
J gene: TRBJ2-7
CDR3 DNA: TGTGCCAGCAGTTGGCTAGGGGGGACGCCTTCCTACGAGCAGTACTTC
CDR3 protein: CASSWLGGTPSYEQYF

V gene: TRBV2
clone size: NA
D gene: TRBD1
J gene: TRBJ1-6
CDR3 DNA: TGTGCCAGCAGCCTGGGACAGAGTAATTCACCCCTCCACTTT
CDR3 protein: CASSLGQSNSPLHF

V gene: TRBV6-5
clone size: NA
D gene: NA
J gene: TRBJ2-2
CDR3 DNA: TGTGCCAGCAGGGCGGGTGCGAGCACCGGGGAGCTGTTTTTT
CDR3 protein: CASRAGASTGELFF

V gene: TRBV4-1
clone size: few
D gene: NA
J gene: TRBJ1-5
CDR3 DNA: TGCGCCAGCAGCCCAGGCGAGGGCCAGCCCCAGCATTTT
CDR3 protein: CASSPGEGQPQHF

V gene: TRBV28
clone size: NA
D gene: TRBD2
J gene: TRBJ2-7
CDR3 DNA: TGTGCCAGCAGTTTATTAAGCGGGACTACCTACGAGCAGTACTTC
CDR3 protein: CASSLLSGTTYEQYF

V gene: TRBV30
clone size: NA
D gene: NA
J gene: TRBJ2-3
CDR3 DNA: TGTGCCTGGATAAAGGGCTTCGGCACAGATACGCAGTATTTT
CDR3 protein: CAWIKGFGTDTQYF

V gene: TRBV24-1
clone size: few
D gene: TRBD2
J gene: TRBJ2-1
CDR3 DNA: TGTGCCACTTGGGGAGGGACCCCAAGGGAGCAGTTCTTC
CDR3 protein: CATWGGTPREQFF

V gene: TRBV5-1
clone size: few
D gene: TRBD1
J gene: TRBJ2-7
CDR3 DNA: TGCGCCAGCAGCATTCGAACCGGGACAGGGGCCACCTACGAGCAGTACTTC
CDR3 protein: CASSIRTGTGATYEQYF

V gene: TRBV5-1
clone size: NA
D gene: NA
J gene: TRBJ1-1
CDR3 DNA: TGCGCCAGCAGCCTACCGGGTGGGAACACTGAAGCTTTCTTT
CDR3 protein: CASSLPGGNTEAFF

V gene: TRBV5-1
clone size: NA
D gene: TRBD1
J gene: TRBJ2-2
CDR3 DNA: TGCGCCAGCAGCTTTTTACAGGGGAATACCGGGGAGCTGTTTTTT
CDR3 protein: CASSFLQGNTGELFF

V gene: TRBV27
clone size: NA
D gene: NA
J gene: TRBJ1-6
CDR3 DNA: TGTGCCAGCAGTCTACGGACAGTGAATAATTCACCCCTCCACTTT
CDR3 protein: CASSLRTVNNSPLHF

V gene: TRBV29-1
clone size: NA
D gene: TRBD2
J gene: TRBJ2-3
CDR3 DNA: TGCAGCGTTGAAGGCCTAGCGGGGAACACAGATACGCAGTATTTT
CDR3 protein: CSVEGLAGNTDTQYF

V gene: TRBV19
clone size: once
D gene: NA
J gene: TRBJ1-2
CDR3 DNA: TGTGCCAGTAGGGGGAACTCCTATGGCTACACCTTC
CDR3 protein: CASRGNSYGYTF

V gene: TRBV5-1
clone size: NA
D gene: NA
J gene: TRBJ2-7
CDR3 DNA: TGCGCCAGCAGCTTGGACTACGAGCAGTACTTC
CDR3 protein: CASSLDYEQYF

V gene: TRBV28
clone size: NA
D gene: NA
J gene: TRBJ2-1
CDR3 DNA: TGTGCCAGCAGTACAACCGGGACACCTACCTACAATGAGCAGTTCTTC
CDR3 protein: CASSTTGTPTYNEQFF

V gene: TRBV5-6
clone size: NA
D gene: NA
J gene: TRBJ2-3
CDR3 DNA: TGTGCCAGCAGCTTGGACACCACAGGGACAGATACGCAGTATTTT
CDR3 protein: CASSLDTTGTDTQYF

V gene: TRBV7-9
clone size: NA
D gene: TRBD1
J gene: TRBJ2-1
CDR3 DNA: TGTGCCAGCAGCTTAGACGTAGGACAGGGGGTTAATGAGCAGTTCTTC
CDR3 protein: CASSLDVGQGVNEQFF

V gene: TRBV19
clone size: NA
D gene: NA
J gene: TRBJ2-3
CDR3 DNA: TGTGCCAGTAGTATTGGTTGGGGAGATACGCAGTATTTT
CDR3 protein: CASSIGWGDTQYF